The 30 T cell receptor beta chains presented below share a single source sample, sequenced in a study of T cell responses to AZD1222 COVID-19 vaccine. Using immunoSEQ multiplex PCR, the repertoire was profiled, and TCRdb retains in-frame clones only, with some absent. The sample includes 200,000 or so clones, approximately 93% of them seen just once. Sample: peripheral blood, taken 28 days after the second AZD1222 dose. The receptors were gathered from an adult who received the AZD1222 COVID-19 vaccine.

This sequence joins TRBV6-5 and TRBJ2-7, with unresolved D. The CDR3 is 14 amino acids. Germline CDR1 and CDR2: MNHEY and SVGAGI. V gave up 8 bases and J gave up 5 bases, with 19 bases separating them. The CDR3 region is CASASSLPVHEQYF. CDR3 nucleotides: TGTGCCAGCGCGTCCTCCTTACCAGTCCACGAGCAGTACTTC.

The chain carries TRBV2 and TRBJ2-6; D is uncertain. V lost 6 bases and J 5 bases, leaving 11 bases between the germline ends. This CDR3 spans 14 amino acids. Germline V gene sequence: CDR1 SNHLY, CDR2 FYNNEI. CDR3 amino acids: CASRSSNWANVLTF. The CDR3 DNA follows: TGTGCCAGCAGATCCAGCAACTGGGCCAACGTCCTGACTTTC.

This chain joins TRBV4-1 and TRBJ1-1; D might be TRBD1 (6 bases). Germline CDR1 MGHRA, CDR2 YSYEKL. Trimming took 4 bases from V and 3 from J, leaving 18 bases between them. The CDR3 totals 16 residues. CDR3 bases: TGCGCCAGCAGCCCCCTACGGGTAGGGGGGCACACTGAAGCTTTCTTT. This encodes CASSPLRVGGHTEAFF.

The chain is built from TRBV28 and TRBJ1-5, with 8 bases matching TRBD1. Germline assignment: CDR1 MDHEN and CDR2 SYDVKM. The CDR3 runs to 14 residues. V lost 10 bases and J lost 5; bases outside the gene matches: 10. The CDR3 loop is CATRVQGGYQPQHF. The CDR3 nucleotides are TGTGCCACTAGGGTACAGGGGGGGTATCAGCCCCAGCATTTT.

The chain has TRBV5-1 and TRBJ2-1; TRBD2 matches 10 bases. The V gene's germline CDR1 is SGHRS and CDR2 YFSETQ. The V and J ends lost 1 base and 5 bases, in that order; junction bases with no gene match: 3. The CDR3 covers 15 residues. The CDR3 sequence is CASSLRSGGDNEQFF. CDR3 coding DNA: TGCGCCAGCAGCTTGCGAAGCGGGGGGGACAATGAGCAGTTCTTC.

The V call is TRBV2, the J call TRBJ2-1; D unclear. Trimming shortened V by 1 base and J by 8 bases, and 3 bases separated the two germline ends. This CDR3 is built from 11 residues. Germline V gene sequence: CDR1 SNHLY, CDR2 FYNNEI. CDR3 residues: CASSEGDEQFF. CDR3 DNA: TGTGCCAGCAGTGAAGGGGATGAGCAGTTCTTC.

The chain recombines TRBV9 with TRBJ1-3, with 9 positions matching TRBD1. Germline V gene data show CDR1 as SGDLS and CDR2 as YYNGEE. The CDR3 runs 16 residues. V was clipped by 3 bases and J by 2 bases; unmatched bases: 6. The CDR3: CASSARGDRAGNTIYF. The CDR3 DNA sequence: TGTGCCAGCAGCGCACGAGGGGACAGGGCTGGAAACACCATATATTTT.

This chain uses TRBV6-5 with TRBJ1-1; D might be TRBD1 (6 bases). The CDR3 loop spans 14 amino acids. Germline CDR1 MNHEY, CDR2 SVGAGI. The V and J ends lost 5 bases and 1 base respectively, with 11 bases between them. The CDR3 spells CASSNLQGNTEAFF. DNA for the CDR3: TGTGCCAGCAGTAACTTACAGGGGAACACTGAAGCTTTCTTT.

This rearrangement joins TRBV19 to TRBJ1-2, with 7 bases fitting TRBD1. Germline CDR1 LNHDA, CDR2 SQIVND (reference sequence). V was pared by 6 bases and J by 6 bases, with 7 bases of the junction left unmatched. The CDR3 is 13 amino acids. The CDR3 reads CASSHGTVDGYTF. The CDR3 region has the DNA TGTGCCAGTAGCCACGGGACAGTTGATGGCTACACCTTC.

J is TRBJ1-2 and V is TRBV6-2 or TRBV6-3; D uncertain. In germline, CDR1 is MNHEY, CDR2 SVGEGT. Deletions cut 5 bases from V and 7 bases from J, with 5 bases between. This CDR3 region has 10 residues. CDR3 loop: CASSGSGYTF. CDR3 DNA sequence: TGTGCCAGCAGTGGAAGTGGCTACACCTTC.

The V and J genes are TRBV12-3 or TRBV12-4 and TRBJ1-1; D perhaps matches TRBD1 (5 bases). V lost 6 bases to trimming and J lost 1 base, with 9 bases between them. CDR3 length: 13 amino acids. CDR3 loop: CASSWGGNTEAFF. For the CDR3, the DNA is TGTGCCAGCAGCTGGGGGGGGAACACTGAAGCTTTCTTT.

This chain links TRBV21-1 with TRBJ1-3. TRBV21-1 is labeled a pseudogene. The CDR3 length is 13 residues. CDR3 residues: CATERGTGNTIYF. CDR3 sequence (DNA): TGTGCCACCGAACGAGGGACTGGAAACACCATATATTTT.

V is TRBV25-1 and J is TRBJ1-3; D not resolved. CDR3 length: 12 amino acids. V was shortened by 1 base and J by 8 bases, with 6 bases between the two germline ends. Germline V gene sequence: CDR1 MGHDK, CDR2 SYGVNS. CDR3 protein: CASSELGYTIYF. In nucleotides, the CDR3 is TGTGCCAGCAGTGAATTGGGTTACACCATATATTTT.

The chain employs TRBV5-4 and TRBJ1-2; D not certain. CDR3 length: 13 amino acids. The V end was cut by 4 bases, the J end by 5 bases, with 12 bases between. The germline gives CDR1 SGHNT, CDR2 YYREEE (reference sequence). CDR3 protein: CASSTPDYYGYTF. The CDR3 bases are TGTGCCAGCAGCACCCCGGACTATTATGGCTACACCTTC.

This clone was seen just once. The rearrangement uses TRBV19 and TRBJ1-2; perhaps TRBD1 as D (5 bases). V lost 5 bases and J lost 5, with 21 bases in between. This CDR3 is built from 16 residues. Germline V gene data show CDR1 as LNHDA and CDR2 as SQIVND (reference sequence). The CDR3 is CASSVEPGRVGYGYTF. CDR3 nucleotides: TGTGCCAGTAGTGTGGAACCGGGCAGGGTGGGATATGGCTACACCTTC.

The chain links TRBV7-2 to TRBJ2-1; D remains unclear. The V gene lost 3 bases and the J gene lost 9 bases, with 6 bases spanning the gap. Germline V gene lookup returns CDR1 SGHTA and CDR2 FQGNSA. The CDR3 totals 11 residues. The CDR3 spells CASSFTSEQFF. CDR3 coding DNA: TGTGCCAGCAGCTTCACGAGTGAGCAGTTCTTC.

V gene TRBV7-2 combines with J gene TRBJ1-2; no clear D. This CDR3 has 15 residues. The germline V gene has CDR1 SGHTA and CDR2 FQGNSA. V lost 2 bases and J 8 bases, leaving 18 bases between the germline ends. The CDR3 is CASSLRAGDYQGYTF. CDR3 in DNA: TGTGCCAGCAGCTTAAGGGCCGGTGACTACCAGGGCTACACCTTC.

This chain connects TRBV27 to TRBJ1-5; D is ambiguous. Between the trimmed V and J ends, which lost 2 bases and 5 bases, there was a span of 7 bases. Germline lookup yields CDR1 MNHEY and CDR2 SMNVEV (reference sequence). CDR3 length: 13 amino acids. CDR3 sequence reads: CASSLGFHQPQHF. DNA for the CDR3: TGTGCCAGCAGTTTAGGGTTCCATCAGCCCCAGCATTTT.

This clone was seen a single time. The CDR3 DNA is TGTGCCAGCAGTTTCTCGAACGGTCGTGGTGAGCAGTTCTTC. Translated, it gives CASSFSNGRGEQFF. The gene calls are TRBV27 and TRBJ2-1; D unclear. CDR1 is MNHEY, CDR2 SMNVEV, per germline (reference sequence). With 3 bases removed from V and 9 bases from J, the gap between germline ends came to 15 bases. CDR3 length: 14 residues.

The chain is built from TRBV27 and TRBJ1-4; D call uncertain. CDR3 length: 15 amino acids. Germline values: CDR1 MNHEY, CDR2 SMNVEV (reference sequence). The V end was cut by 5 bases, the J end by 2 bases, with 12 bases between. Here the CDR3 DNA reads TGTGCCAGCAGTCACCGGCCGGGGACTAATGAAAAACTGTTTTTT. It is translated as CASSHRPGTNEKLFF.

The chain employs TRBV24-1 and TRBJ1-4, with D perhaps matching TRBD1 (6 bases). V gave up 7 bases and J gave up 3 bases, with 8 bases separating them. The CDR3 has 13 residues. The germline gives CDR1 KGHDR, CDR2 SFDVKD. The CDR3 coding sequence is TGTGCCACCAGGGGACAAGCTAATGAAAAACTGTTTTTT. Translated: CATRGQANEKLFF.

The genes are TRBV11-1 and TRBJ2-2; tentatively, D is TRBD2 (5 bases). The V end was cut by 1 base, the J end by 11 bases, with 14 bases between. This CDR3 contains 14 residues. Germline CDR1 is SGHAT and CDR2 is FQDESV (reference sequence). CDR3 region: CASSLDAGLTELFF. Here the CDR3 DNA reads TGTGCCAGCAGCTTAGATGCGGGCTTGACCGAGCTGTTTTTT.

The chain has TRBV27 and TRBJ2-2; a weak D match, TRBD1 (6 bases). Germline values: CDR1 MNHEY, CDR2 SMNVEV (reference sequence). V gave up 4 bases and J gave up 4 bases, with 19 bases separating them. The CDR3 consists of 17 residues. The CDR3 protein is CASSSYKINRVTGELFF. For the CDR3, the DNA is TGTGCCAGCAGTTCGTACAAGATCAACAGGGTCACCGGGGAGCTGTTTTTT.

The chain has TRBV6-5 and TRBJ1-6, with 7 nucleotides matching TRBD1. CDR1 is MNHEY, CDR2 SVGAGI, per germline. The length of the CDR3 is 14 residues. The V segment lost 2 bases and the J segment 7 bases; nucleotides outside the gene matches: 2. DNA of the CDR3: TGTGCCAGCAGTTACAGGGGGCCGAATTCACCCCTCCACTTT. Amino acids: CASSYRGPNSPLHF.

Only one count was recorded for this clone. The chain recombines TRBV14 with TRBJ2-1; D not resolved. The CDR3 is 15 amino acids. The V end was cut by 4 bases, the J end by 0 bases, with 10 bases between. Germline lookup yields CDR1 SGHDN and CDR2 FVKESK. The CDR3 bases are TGTGCCAGCAGCCCCCCCCGAAGCTCCTACAATGAGCAGTTCTTC. It yields the protein CASSPPRSSYNEQFF.

On this clone: An end of the junction differs from the germline gene, which may be a read error. V is TRBV3-1 (or the pseudogene TRBV3-2) and J is TRBJ2-5; 9 bases line up with TRBD1. Germline-derived CDR1 and CDR2 are LGHDT and YNNKEL (reference sequence). This CDR3 comprises 17 residues. The CDR3 protein is CASTQKVVDRGDETQYF. In DNA form, the CDR3 reads TGTGCCAGCACCCAAAAAGTGGTGGACAGGGGTGACGAGACCCAGTACTTC.

About this clone itself: The same CDR3 can be traced to other DNA sequences in this sample. The CDR3 DNA follows: TGTGCCAGCAGTTACTCAGAGAACACTGAAGCTTTCTTT. Translation gives CASSYSENTEAFF. This chain links TRBV6-5 with TRBJ1-1; D not resolved. V shed 0 bases and J shed 1 base, with 3 bases lying between them. Germline CDR1 is MNHEY and CDR2 is SVGAGI. The CDR3 is made up of 13 amino acids.

The count of this clone is one. CDR3 DNA sequence: TGTGCCAGCAGCCTGGACAGCATACCTGAAGCTTTCTTT. It encodes CASSLDSIPEAFF. The V call is TRBV3-1 (or the pseudogene TRBV3-2), the J call TRBJ1-1; tentatively, D is TRBD1 (6 bases). From germline, CDR1 is LGHDT and CDR2 YNNKEL (reference sequence). With 4 bases removed from V and 6 bases from J, the gap between germline ends came to 12 bases. The CDR3 has 13 residues.

The chain combines TRBV29-1 with TRBJ1-5; 10 nucleotides agree with TRBD1. CDR3 length: 15 amino acids. Germline CDR1 is SQVTM and CDR2 is ANQGSEA. Trimming removed 6 bases from V and 6 bases from J; junction bases left unmatched: 11. CDR3 residues: CSVAGTGASGQPQHF. As DNA, the CDR3 is TGCAGCGTAGCCGGGACAGGGGCTTCGGGTCAGCCCCAGCATTTT.

V is TRBV11-3 and J is TRBJ2-7; D is tentatively TRBD1 or TRBD2 (5 bases each). The CDR3 is 13 amino acids. Trimming removed 1 base at V and 4 bases at J, with 8 bases between. Per the germline V gene, CDR1 is SGHNT and CDR2 is YENEEA. CDR3 protein: CASSLVGGYEQYF. As DNA, the CDR3 is TGTGCCAGCAGCTTAGTTGGGGGTTACGAGCAGTACTTC.